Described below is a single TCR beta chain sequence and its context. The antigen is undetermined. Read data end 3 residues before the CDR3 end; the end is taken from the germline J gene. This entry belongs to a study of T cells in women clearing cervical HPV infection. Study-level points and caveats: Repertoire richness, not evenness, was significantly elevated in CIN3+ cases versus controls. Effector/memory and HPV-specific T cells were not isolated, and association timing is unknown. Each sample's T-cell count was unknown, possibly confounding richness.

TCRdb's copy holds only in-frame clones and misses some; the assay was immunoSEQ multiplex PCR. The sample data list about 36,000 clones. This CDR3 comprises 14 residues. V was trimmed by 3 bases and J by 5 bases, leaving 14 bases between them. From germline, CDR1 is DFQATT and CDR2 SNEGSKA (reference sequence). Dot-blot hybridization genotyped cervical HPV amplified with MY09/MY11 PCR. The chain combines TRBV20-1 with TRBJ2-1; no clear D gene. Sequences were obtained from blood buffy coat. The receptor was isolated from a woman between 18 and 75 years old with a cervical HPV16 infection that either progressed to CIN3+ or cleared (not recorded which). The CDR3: CSASGTLSDNEQFF. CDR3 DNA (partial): TGCAGTGCTAGTGGCACATTATCTGACAATGAG.